The 24 T cell receptor beta chains below come from one sample, sequenced in a study of technical replicates of blood from a handful of donors. Sequencing used immunoSEQ multiplex PCR; TCRdb keeps in-frame clones, though not all of them. The table records about 14,000 clones, about four fifths of them present only once. The sequenced material came from PBMCs. The receptors here all came from a human donor in good health.

This chain joins TRBV7-3 and TRBJ1-2; possible D gene TRBD1, 6 bases. V was cut by 6 bases and J by 4 bases, with 21 bases left in between. The CDR3 totals 16 residues. Germline CDR1 is SGHTA and CDR2 is FQGTGA. As DNA, the CDR3 is TGTGCCAGCAGTCCCCGAGGGGGGGGGCTCGCCTATGGCTACACCTTC. It codes for CASSPRGGGLAYGYTF.

The chain links TRBV6-1 to TRBJ2-2; TRBD2 aligns across 12 bases. With V trimmed by 8 bases and J by 8 bases, 6 bases remained unmatched. The V gene's germline CDR1 is MNHNS and CDR2 SASEGT. This CDR3 contains 14 residues. In nucleotides, the CDR3 is TGTGCCAGCGATCGACTAGCGGGAGAAGGGGAGCTGTTTTTT. This codes for CASDRLAGEGELFF.

The chain is built from TRBV4-1 and TRBJ2-1; 8 nucleotides line up with TRBD2. Per the germline V gene, CDR1 is MGHRA and CDR2 is YSYEKL. The CDR3 sequence is 14 residues long. J gave up 9 bases and V 0 bases, and 4 bases lay outside the gene matches. DNA for the CDR3: TGCGCCAGCAGCCAAGATGGGACTAGAAGTGAGCAGTTCTTC. Amino acids: CASSQDGTRSEQFF.

The rearrangement links TRBV5-1 to TRBJ2-2, with 7 bases identical to TRBD1. Per germline, CDR1 SGHRS and CDR2 YFSETQ. Unmatched junction bases numbered 3, after V lost 3 bases and J lost 4 bases. This CDR3 is 14 amino acids long. CDR3 DNA sequence: TGCGCCAGCAGCTCGGGACAGCTCACCGGGGAGCTGTTTTTT. Translation gives CASSSGQLTGELFF.

The gene calls are TRBV19 and TRBJ2-5; 11 bases align to TRBD2. Germline CDR1 and CDR2: LNHDA and SQIVND (reference sequence). There are 15 residues in the CDR3. J was trimmed by 4 bases and V by 5 bases; bases with no gene match: 6. This chain's CDR3 is CASSPYLAGGETQYF. The CDR3 nucleotides read TGTGCCAGTAGTCCCTATCTAGCGGGAGGAGAGACCCAGTACTTC.

V and J are TRBV9 and TRBJ2-1; 10 nucleotides match TRBD2. The CDR3 totals 14 residues. Losses at the gene ends were 2 bases for V and 8 bases for J; bases not matched to a gene: 4. CDR1 SGDLS and CDR2 YYNGEE come from the germline V gene. CDR3 sequence reads: CASSVSGRADEQFF. The CDR3 nucleotides are TGTGCCAGCAGCGTGAGCGGGAGGGCGGATGAGCAGTTCTTC.

This clone came up a few times. The CDR3 bases are TGTGCCAGCAGCTGGGGACTAGGGAGCTCCTACGAGCAGTACTTC. Translating gives CASSWGLGSSYEQYF. This chain connects TRBV5-5 to TRBJ2-7, with TRBD2 matching 8 bases. Looked up from germline, CDR1 is SGHKS and CDR2 is YYEKEE (reference sequence). This CDR3 has 15 amino acids. The V gene end was trimmed by 3 bases and the J gene end by 0 bases; junction bases not matched to a gene: 5.

This chain joins TRBV28 and TRBJ2-7; 7 nucleotides align to TRBD2. The CDR3 runs 12 residues. V dropped 3 bases and J dropped 5; count of bases not matched to a gene: 1. The germline V gene encodes CDR1 MDHEN and CDR2 SYDVKM. The CDR3 reads CASSLGGDEQYF. The CDR3 nucleotides read TGTGCCAGCAGTTTGGGGGGGGACGAGCAGTACTTC. The full variable domain, with the rest looked up from reference TRBV28 and TRBJ2-7, is DVKVTQSSRYLVKRTGEKVFLECVQDMDHENMFWYRQDPGLGLRLIYFSYDVKMKEKGDIPEGYSVSREKKERFSLILESASTNQTSMYLCASSLGGDEQYFGPGTRLTVT.

Remarks on this clone: The junction departs from the called germline gene at one end, perhaps through a read error. V is TRBV6-5 and J is TRBJ2-2, with TRBD1 as a possible D gene (6 bases). Germline-derived CDR1 and CDR2 are MNHEY and SVGAGI. The CDR3 is 14 residues long. CDR3 loop: CASSYSTQGGQLFF. For the CDR3, the DNA is TGTGCCAGCAGTTACTCGACACAGGGCGGGCAGCTGTTTTTT.

The chain employs TRBV29-1 and TRBJ1-1, with D possibly TRBD1 on 6 matching bases. Germline loops: CDR1 SQVTM, CDR2 ANQGSEA. Trimming took off 7 bases at V and 1 base at J, with 13 bases between the two ends. The CDR3 spans 13 residues. The CDR3 coding sequence is TGCAGCGGATTACTAGGGGGGAACACTGAAGCTTTCTTT. Its translation: CSGLLGGNTEAFF. Supplemented by reference TRBV29-1 and TRBJ1-1, the full variable domain reads SAVISQKPSRDICQRGTSLTIQCQVDSQVTMMFWYRQQPGQSLTLIATANQGSEATYESGFVIDKFPISRPNLTFSTLTVSNMSPEDSSIYLCSGLLGGNTEAFFGQGTRLTVV.

The chain employs TRBV7-3 and TRBJ1-1; 7 nucleotides align to TRBD1. The CDR3 covers 13 residues. The V segment lost 6 bases and the J segment 9 bases; nucleotides outside the gene matches: 10. The germline CDR1 and CDR2 sequences are SGHTA and FQGTGA. The CDR3 is CASRQSEGQKAFF. CDR3 DNA sequence: TGTGCCAGCAGGCAATCTGAGGGACAGAAAGCTTTCTTT.

This clone was detected only once. This chain joins TRBV11-2 and TRBJ2-1; D might be TRBD1 (6 bases). The V end lost 1 base, the J end lost 6 bases, and 13 bases lay between the germline ends. CDR1 and CDR2 (germline): SGHAT, FQNNGV. The CDR3 has 15 residues. CDR3 region: CASSLGGGRSNEQFF. DNA for the CDR3: TGTGCCAGCAGCTTAGGAGGGGGAAGGAGCAATGAGCAGTTCTTC.

The CDR3 sequence: CASIPRGQLLITEAFF. The CDR3 DNA follows: TGTGCCAGCATACCCAGAGGACAGCTCCTAATCACTGAAGCTTTCTTT. V gene TRBV28 combines with J gene TRBJ1-1; D is perhaps TRBD1 (6 bases). V was clipped by 7 bases and J by 4 bases, with 22 bases between them. The CDR3 has 16 amino acids. Germline lookup yields CDR1 MDHEN and CDR2 SYDVKM.

This chain links TRBV5-1 with TRBJ2-3; D is uncertain. The germline V gene encodes CDR1 SGHRS and CDR2 YFSETQ. The CDR3 spans 14 residues. Trimming took off 4 bases at V and 0 bases at J, with 9 bases between the two ends. The CDR3 DNA follows: TGCGCCAGCAGCCTGACTCCCAGCACAGATACGCAGTATTTT. This codes for CASSLTPSTDTQYF.

The chain joins TRBV4-2 to TRBJ2-5; TRBD1 might be the D (6 bases). The V gene lost 2 bases and the J gene lost 0 bases, with 16 bases spanning the gap. In germline, CDR1 is LGHNA, CDR2 YNFKEQ. The CDR3 has 17 residues. CDR3 residues: CASSQTYRVDYQETQYF. The CDR3 nucleotides are TGTGCCAGCAGCCAAACGTACAGGGTGGATTACCAAGAGACCCAGTACTTC.

The chain links TRBV10-2 to TRBJ2-1, with a weak D call TRBD2 (5 bases). The V end was cut by 1 base, the J end by 6 bases, with 10 bases between. This CDR3 spans 14 amino acids. The V gene's germline CDR1 is WSHSY and CDR2 SAAADI. The CDR3 sequence is CASSELTTLNEQFF. CDR3 DNA: TGCGCCAGCAGTGAGTTGACTACTCTCAATGAGCAGTTCTTC.

J is TRBJ2-7 and V is TRBV18, with 8 positions matching TRBD2. Losses at the gene ends were 6 bases for V and 3 bases for J; bases not matched to a gene: 4. The CDR3 spans 13 residues. Germline CDR1 reads KGHSH; CDR2 reads LQKENI. The CDR3, as DNA: TGTGCCAGCTCTAGCGGGGCCAACTACGAGCAGTACTTC. The encoded protein is CASSSGANYEQYF. The complete variable domain, with remaining parts taken from reference TRBV18 and TRBJ2-7, reads NAGVMQNPRHLVRRRGQEARLRCSPMKGHSHVYWYRQLPEEGLKFMVYLQKENIIDESGMPKERFSAEFPKEGPSILRIQQVVRGDSAAYFCASSSGANYEQYFGPGTRLTVT.

The genes are TRBV27 and TRBJ2-5; D might be TRBD2 (6 bases). CDR1 is MNHEY and CDR2 is SMNVEV in the germline V gene (reference sequence). Trimming removed 7 bases at V and 4 bases at J, with 13 bases between. The CDR3 is 13 amino acids. The CDR3 DNA follows: TGTGCCAGCAAGATCGGGAGAGGAGAGACCCAGTACTTC. This encodes CASKIGRGETQYF.

V and J are TRBV14 and TRBJ1-4, with D unclear. The CDR3 contains 14 residues. Trimming left V 2 bases short and J 8 bases short, with 12 bases between. Germline V lookup: CDR1 SGHDN, CDR2 FVKESK. This chain's CDR3 is CASSQRQGGEKLFF. The CDR3 DNA reads as TGTGCCAGCAGCCAACGACAAGGTGGGGAAAAACTGTTTTTT.

The V and J genes are TRBV6-5 and TRBJ2-7; D is possibly TRBD2 (6 bases). Trimming cost V 0 bases and J 6 bases, with 15 bases left between them. CDR3 length equals 15 residues. CDR1 is MNHEY, CDR2 SVGAGI, per germline. The CDR3 here is CASSYSDYTHGEQYF. The CDR3 DNA follows: TGTGCCAGCAGTTACTCGGACTACACCCACGGCGAGCAGTACTTC.

J is TRBJ1-1 and V is TRBV10-3; a weak D match, TRBD1 (6 bases). The CDR3 loop spans 13 amino acids. V was trimmed by 6 bases and J by 1 base, leaving 9 bases between them. Germline loops: CDR1 ENHRY, CDR2 SYGVKD. The CDR3 DNA follows: TGTGCCATCAGGGGGACATCGAACACTGAAGCTTTCTTT. Amino acids: CAIRGTSNTEAFF.

The J gene is TRBJ2-1, the V gene TRBV5-4; 8 bases fit TRBD2. Germline trimming cut 0 bases from V and 0 bases from J; bases unmatched to any gene: 5. The V gene's germline CDR1 is SGHNT and CDR2 YYREEE (reference sequence). This CDR3 has 17 residues. This chain's CDR3 is CASSLGGAGGSYNEQFF. CDR3 sequence (DNA): TGTGCCAGCAGCTTGGGAGGGGCGGGAGGCTCCTACAATGAGCAGTTCTTC.

The chain is built from TRBV7-9 and TRBJ2-1; 8 positions match TRBD2. The junction had 11 bases not matched to a gene; V was cut back by 5 bases and J by 5 bases. The CDR3 is made up of 16 amino acids. Per the germline V gene, CDR1 is SEHNR and CDR2 is FQNEAQ (reference sequence). The CDR3 loop reads CASSPAPGTRHNEQFF. The DNA of the CDR3 is TGTGCCAGCAGCCCCGCCCCCGGGACTAGGCACAATGAGCAGTTCTTC.

A few counts support this clone. The chain couples TRBV6-1 to TRBJ2-2, with D tentatively TRBD1 (6 bases). The CDR3 is 14 amino acids. Between the trimmed V and J ends, which lost 5 bases and 4 bases, there was a span of 11 bases. CDR1 and CDR2 (germline): MNHNS, SASEGT. CDR3 loop: CASSTGQFTGELFF. CDR3 coding DNA: TGTGCCAGCAGTACCGGACAGTTCACCGGGGAGCTGTTTTTT.